This TCR beta chain was retrieved from a study of T cell responses to AZD1222 COVID-19 vaccine. General study findings and limits: Donors were largely white British and mainly female; clonal diversity was possibly underestimated. Close to half of all spike-specific TCRs reportedly target regions of the variants that are unmutated. Dominant at 160-218 and 743-854, vaccine-associated CD4 TCRs also spanned spike. Spike-specific TCR breadth and depth went up after people got two AZD1222 doses.

As to this clone: Its antigen is as yet unknown.

Profiled with immunoSEQ multiplex PCR; TCRdb holds only in-frame clones, not every one. The table has about 160,000 clones, 92% seen once. The CDR3 extends over 15 amino acids. V shed 0 bases and J shed 5 bases, with 11 bases lying between them. Germline lookup yields CDR1 SEHNR and CDR2 FQNEAQ (reference sequence). Material: peripheral blood, obtained on day 0 of MenACWY control vaccination. The receptor's source is an adult in good health. The genes are TRBV7-9 and TRBJ2-1; tentatively, D is TRBD2 (6 bases). Here the CDR3 DNA reads TGTGCCAGCAGCTTAGCGGGAGCGGGCCACAATGAGCAGTTCTTC. Its protein product is CASSLAGAGHNEQFF.